The next 32 T cell receptor beta chains were all read from a single sample in a study of T cell responses to AZD1222 COVID-19 vaccine. TCRdb keeps only in-frame clones here, not all; method: immunoSEQ multiplex PCR. This table has roughly 92,000 clones, around 90% appearing once. The sample in question was peripheral blood, obtained on day 0 of AZD1222 vaccination. These receptors all come from an adult in good health.

The chain has TRBV7-2 and TRBJ2-7; D is ambiguous. The V gene lost 1 base and the J gene lost 6 bases, with 13 bases spanning the gap. This CDR3 comprises 14 residues. Germline V gene sequence: CDR1 SGHTA, CDR2 FQGNSA. CDR3: CASSLENSIGEQYF. The CDR3, as DNA: TGTGCCAGCAGCTTAGAAAATTCGATCGGCGAGCAGTACTTC.

The V call is TRBV11-2, the J call TRBJ1-3, with D tentatively TRBD1 (5 bases). This CDR3 comprises 16 residues. Germline V CDR1 and CDR2: SGHAT, FQNNGV. The V end was cut by 4 bases, the J end by 2 bases, with 15 bases between. CDR3 protein: CASSSMVGGTGNTIYF. The CDR3 DNA reads as TGTGCCAGCAGCTCCATGGTGGGGGGTACTGGAAACACCATATATTTT.

Here the CDR3 DNA reads TGTGCCTGGATAAAGGCCCCGGGGGAGCAGTACTTC. It translates to CAWIKAPGEQYF. V gene TRBV30 combines with J gene TRBJ2-7; possible D gene TRBD2, 5 bases. The V and J ends lost 4 bases and 7 bases respectively, with 14 bases between them. Germline loops: CDR1 GTSNPN, CDR2 SVGIG (reference sequence). This CDR3 is built from 12 residues.

The V call is TRBV25-1, the J call TRBJ2-3; 10 positions agree with TRBD1. This CDR3 has 17 residues. Per the germline V gene, CDR1 is MGHDK and CDR2 is SYGVNS. V was clipped by 5 bases and J by 1 base; unmatched bases: 9. Here the CDR3 DNA reads TGTGCCAGCAGTCTGGGACAGGGGTTTGGGGGCACAGATACGCAGTATTTT. Translated: CASSLGQGFGGTDTQYF.

In nucleotides, the CDR3 is TGTGCTAGTGGTTTGGCCGGGGGAGCGCGGGAGCAGTTCTTC. Residues: CASGLAGGAREQFF. V gene TRBV12-5 combines with J gene TRBJ2-1, with TRBD2 as a possible D gene (6 bases). CDR3 length equals 14 residues. CDR1 and CDR2 from the germline V gene are LGHNT and FRNRAP. V was trimmed by 1 base and J by 10 bases, leaving 14 bases between them.

V usage is TRBV11-2 and J usage is TRBJ2-5; no firm D call. In germline, CDR1 is SGHAT, CDR2 FQNNGV. The CDR3 is 15 amino acids. V was trimmed by 4 bases and J by 0 bases, leaving 12 bases between them. CDR3 DNA: TGTGCCAGCAGCTCTCAGTACCTTTACCAAGAGACCCAGTACTTC. Translation: CASSSQYLYQETQYF.

V is TRBV5-1 and J is TRBJ2-7, with D possibly matching TRBD2 (5 bases). The CDR3 covers 13 residues. Germline CDR1 and CDR2: SGHRS and YFSETQ. V shed 4 bases and J shed 1 base, with 9 bases lying between them. Written as DNA, the CDR3 is TGCGCCAGCAGCCGGACGGGGTCCTACGAGCAGTACTTC. It specifies CASSRTGSYEQYF.

This sequence joins TRBV23-1 and TRBJ1-4; D is unclear. TRBV23-1 is given ORF status, its function remaining uncertain. Between the trimmed V and J ends, which lost 5 bases and 6 bases, there was a span of 13 bases. This CDR3 spans 14 amino acids. CDR3 DNA sequence: TGCGCCAGCAGTTCGACGGCCCCGGATGAAAAACTGTTTTTT. Its translation: CASSSTAPDEKLFF.

A note on this clone: The sample carries other DNA sequences with the same CDR3. The chain couples TRBV4-1 to TRBJ1-1, with D possibly matching TRBD1 (5 bases). This CDR3 has 16 residues. CDR1 is MGHRA, CDR2 YSYEKL, per germline. Trimming took 1 base from V and 0 from J, leaving 12 bases between them. The CDR3 spells CASSQVADSMNTEAFF. The CDR3, as DNA: TGCGCCAGCAGCCAAGTCGCAGACAGTATGAACACTGAAGCTTTCTTT.

This rearrangement joins TRBV2 to TRBJ1-2; 10 bases agree with TRBD1. This CDR3 comprises 14 residues. V was clipped by 3 bases and J by 8 bases; unmatched bases: 6. The V gene's germline CDR1 is SNHLY and CDR2 FYNNEI. As DNA, the CDR3 is TGTGCCAGCAGTGAGAGACAGGGGGCGCAGGGCTACACCTTC. This sequence encodes CASSERQGAQGYTF. The full variable domain, its missing parts supplied by reference TRBV2 and TRBJ1-2, is EPEVTQTPSHQVTQMGQEVILRCVPISNHLYFYWYRQILGQKVEFLVSFYNNEISEKSEIFDDQFSVERPDGSNFTLKIRSTKLEDSAMYFCASSERQGAQGYTFGSGTRLTVV.

The V and J genes are TRBV14 and TRBJ1-4, with 9 bases that match TRBD1. With 6 bases clipped from V and 0 bases from J, the junction kept 8 bases outside the gene matches. There are 17 residues in the CDR3. Germline V gene data show CDR1 as SGHDN and CDR2 as FVKESK. DNA of the CDR3: TGTGCCAGCAGTAAGGACAGGGGACTCGCAACTAATGAAAAACTGTTTTTT. Protein: CASSKDRGLATNEKLFF.

This clone was counted once. The gene calls are TRBV23-1 and TRBJ1-2, with unresolved D. TRBV23-1 is classed as an ORF, of uncertain function. V lost 4 bases to trimming and J lost 5 bases, with 14 bases between them. CDR3 size: 14 residues. CDR3 coding DNA: TGCGCCAGCAGTCCCAGAGGAACGGAATATGGCTACACCTTC. Translated: CASSPRGTEYGYTF.

This clone showed up just a few times. J is TRBJ1-6 and V is TRBV3-1 (or the pseudogene TRBV3-2), with 7 bases aligning to TRBD1. V lost 4 bases, J lost 9 bases, and 9 bases stayed unmatched. The CDR3 spans 15 residues. Looked up from germline, CDR1 is LGHDT and CDR2 is YNNKEL (reference sequence). Here the CDR3 reads CASSRLQGLGSPLHF. The CDR3 nucleotides are TGTGCCAGCAGCCGGCTACAGGGGCTTGGTTCACCCCTCCACTTT.

This chain joins TRBV5-1 and TRBJ1-2; possible D gene TRBD1, 5 bases. V lost 0 bases and J lost 4, with 10 bases in between. Germline lookup yields CDR1 SGHRS and CDR2 YFSETQ. The CDR3 is 14 amino acids. The CDR3 coding sequence is TGCGCCAGCAGCTTGGCGGGGGAGGGCTATGGCTACACCTTC. The encoded protein is CASSLAGEGYGYTF. Looking up the rest from reference TRBV5-1 and TRBJ1-2 gives the full variable domain: KAGVTQTPRYLIKTRGQQVTLSCSPISGHRSVSWYQQTPGQGLQFLFEYFSETQRNKGNFPGRFSGRQFSNSRSEMNVSTLELGDSALYLCASSLAGEGYGYTFGSGTRLTVV.

This chain links TRBV7-2 with TRBJ2-3, with TRBD1 matching 8 bases. The germline gives CDR1 SGHTA, CDR2 FQGNSA. This CDR3 is built from 14 residues. Trimming at V came to 1 base and at J to 8 bases, leaving 5 bases not matched to a gene. CDR3 region: CASSLVTGGGTQYF. CDR3 nucleotides: TGTGCCAGCAGCTTAGTAACAGGGGGAGGTACGCAGTATTTT.

The chain links TRBV25-1 to TRBJ1-3; D is ambiguous. The CDR3 sequence is 11 residues long. V lost 7 bases to trimming and J lost 4 bases, with 5 bases between them. Germline V gene sequence: CDR1 MGHDK, CDR2 SYGVNS. This CDR3 is CASITGNTIYF. The CDR3 nucleotides read TGTGCCAGCATAACAGGAAACACCATATATTTT.

J is TRBJ2-3 and V is TRBV7-9; 13 bases line up with TRBD2. Germline V gives CDR1 SEHNR, CDR2 FQNEAQ (reference sequence). The CDR3 has 17 amino acids. Germline trimming cut 5 bases from V and 0 bases from J; bases unmatched to any gene: 5. This chain's CDR3 is CASSAPGLAGSTDTQYF. For the CDR3, the DNA is TGTGCCAGCAGCGCACCGGGACTAGCGGGGAGCACAGATACGCAGTATTTT.

The count of this clone is one. The chain joins TRBV19 to TRBJ1-1; 9 bases map to TRBD1. V shed 1 base and J 0 bases; nucleotides not matched to a gene: 3. CDR1 is LNHDA and CDR2 is SQIVND in the germline V gene (reference sequence). The CDR3 length is 16 residues. Written as DNA, the CDR3 is TGTGCCAGTAGTATAGTAGGGGACAGGGTGAACACTGAAGCTTTCTTT. Translating it yields CASSIVGDRVNTEAFF.

J is TRBJ1-5 and V is TRBV30; TRBD1 aligns across 10 bases. The V segment lost 3 bases and the J segment 7 bases; nucleotides outside the gene matches: 6. CDR3 size: 14 residues. From germline, CDR1 is GTSNPN and CDR2 SVGIG (reference sequence). The CDR3 sequence: CAWSARDRGQPQHF. The DNA for the CDR3 is TGTGCCTGGAGCGCCCGGGACAGGGGACAGCCCCAGCATTTT.

In this sample, this clone turned up once. The gene calls are TRBV3-1 (or the pseudogene TRBV3-2) and TRBJ1-1; tentatively, D is TRBD1 (5 bases). The germline V gene has CDR1 LGHDT and CDR2 YNNKEL (reference sequence). With 3 bases removed from V and 6 bases from J, the gap between germline ends came to 5 bases. There are 11 residues in the CDR3. The CDR3 region is CASSQGAEAFF. The CDR3 DNA reads TGTGCCAGCAGCCAGGGGGCTGAAGCTTTCTTT.

This chain uses TRBV3-1 (or the pseudogene TRBV3-2) with TRBJ1-3; D gene uncertain. V was clipped by 3 bases and J by 3 bases, with 9 bases between them. Looked up from germline, CDR1 is LGHDT and CDR2 is YNNKEL (reference sequence). The CDR3 totals 14 residues. CDR3 in amino acids: CASSQGFFGNTIYF. DNA of the CDR3: TGTGCCAGCAGCCAGGGGTTCTTTGGAAACACCATATATTTT.

The CDR3 nucleotides are TGTGCCAGCAGCCAACAGGAGCGGGGGGCCCAGGAGACCCAGTACTTC. Translating it yields CASSQQERGAQETQYF. The V gene is TRBV7-2, the J gene TRBJ2-5; 9 bases are shared with TRBD2. This CDR3 spans 16 amino acids. From germline, CDR1 is SGHTA and CDR2 FQGNSA. With V trimmed by 5 bases and J by 5 bases, 12 bases remained unmatched.

This chain uses TRBV18 with TRBJ1-5; D gene ambiguous. V was clipped by 2 bases and J by 6 bases, with 14 bases between them. This CDR3 contains 15 residues. Germline assignment: CDR1 KGHSH and CDR2 LQKENI. The CDR3 reads CASSPYGFGSQPQHF. CDR3 coding DNA: TGTGCCAGCTCACCATACGGGTTCGGATCTCAGCCCCAGCATTTT. The entire variable domain, with the rest obtained from reference TRBV18 and TRBJ1-5, is as follows: NAGVMQNPRHLVRRRGQEARLRCSPMKGHSHVYWYRQLPEEGLKFMVYLQKENIIDESGMPKERFSAEFPKEGPSILRIQQVVRGDSAAYFCASSPYGFGSQPQHFGDGTRLSIL.

The rearrangement uses TRBV19 and TRBJ2-1; D assignment may be TRBD1 or TRBD2 (5 bases each). The germline gives CDR1 LNHDA, CDR2 SQIVND (reference sequence). Trimming took 6 bases from V and 6 from J, leaving 12 bases between them. The CDR3 sequence is 13 residues long. CDR3 in DNA: TGTGCCAGTAGATGGGCAGGGAGCAATGAGCAGTTCTTC. This sequence encodes CASRWAGSNEQFF.

The genes are TRBV19 and TRBJ2-1, with 13 nucleotides matching TRBD2. Germline values: CDR1 LNHDA, CDR2 SQIVND (reference sequence). After removal of 3 bases from V and 9 bases from J, the junction contained 11 bases not matched to a gene. The CDR3 length is 17 residues. Here the CDR3 reads CASSITPGLAGALEQFF. In DNA, the CDR3 is TGTGCCAGTAGTATCACCCCAGGACTAGCGGGGGCCCTTGAGCAGTTCTTC.

The V gene is TRBV19, the J gene TRBJ1-5; D is uncertain. The CDR3 totals 14 residues. The V gene lost 6 bases and the J gene lost 4 bases, with 13 bases spanning the gap. The germline CDR1 and CDR2 sequences are LNHDA and SQIVND (reference sequence). The CDR3 DNA reads TGTGCCAGTAGGCCTGAGGTTCTGAATCAGCCCCAGCATTTT. It codes for CASRPEVLNQPQHF.

This clone showed up just a few times. This rearrangement joins TRBV29-1 to TRBJ2-3, with 8 bases that match TRBD1. CDR1 and CDR2 from the germline V gene are SQVTM and ANQGSEA. The CDR3 totals 13 residues. Trimming removed 3 bases from V and 7 bases from J; junction bases left unmatched: 6. CDR3 sequence reads: CSVDSRGRNTQYF. As DNA, the CDR3 is TGCAGCGTTGACTCCAGGGGGCGGAATACGCAGTATTTT.

This sequence joins TRBV19 and TRBJ2-3; possible D gene TRBD2, 6 bases. Trimming took 6 bases from V and 6 from J, leaving 19 bases between them. CDR1 and CDR2 from the germline V gene are LNHDA and SQIVND (reference sequence). The CDR3 length is 15 residues. CDR3 amino acids: CASRQPGEGWDTQYF. The DNA of the CDR3 is TGTGCCAGTAGACAGCCGGGAGAAGGATGGGATACGCAGTATTTT.

This sequence joins TRBV24-1 and TRBJ1-3; D is ambiguous. The CDR3 has 14 amino acids. The V end lost 7 bases, the J end lost 5 bases, and 14 bases lay between the germline ends. Germline values: CDR1 KGHDR, CDR2 SFDVKD. The CDR3 nucleotides read TGTGCCACCAGGCCCCCCTTATGGAGAAACACCATATATTTT. It encodes CATRPPLWRNTIYF.

The chain links TRBV27 to TRBJ2-7; 9 nucleotides match TRBD1. Germline values: CDR1 MNHEY, CDR2 SMNVEV (reference sequence). This CDR3 comprises 14 residues. V lost 8 bases and J lost 5; bases outside the gene matches: 10. CDR3 amino acids: CASRIGQGSHEQYF. DNA for the CDR3: TGTGCCAGCCGAATCGGACAGGGGTCTCACGAGCAGTACTTC.

The J gene is TRBJ1-5, the V gene TRBV27, with D tentatively TRBD1 (5 bases). V was pared by 2 bases and J by 4 bases, with 15 bases between. Germline assignment: CDR1 MNHEY and CDR2 SMNVEV (reference sequence). The CDR3 is 16 residues long. The CDR3 sequence: CASSLRYRQTNQPQHF. The CDR3 coding sequence is TGTGCCAGCAGTTTAAGGTACCGACAGACAAATCAGCCCCAGCATTTT.

CDR3 region: CASSLTGTGRDTQYF. CDR3 DNA: TGTGCCAGCAGCTTGACCGGGACAGGTAGGGATACGCAGTATTTT. The chain couples TRBV7-9 to TRBJ2-3; 8 bases align to TRBD1. The trim removed 3 bases at V and 6 bases at J, leaving 8 bases unmatched. The CDR3 runs to 15 residues. Germline CDR1 is SEHNR and CDR2 is FQNEAQ (reference sequence).